The rows below give T cell receptor beta chains drawn from one sample of a study of blood T cell repertoires in COVID-19. This table comes from immunoSEQ multiplex PCR, and its TCRdb copy is limited to in-frame clones, with some not included. The table shows more than 95,000 clones, with roughly 83% occurring only once. Sequencing was done on a sample of peripheral blood. The source is a man in his thirties or forties with acute or convalescent COVID-19. Both conserved end residues are part of each CDR3. D genes are given only for firm matches. A clone size is listed for some rows: how often the clone was seen (once, few, many), or a class if it is expanded.

v_gene: TRBV5-1
abundance: -
len: 14
d_gene: -
j_gene: TRBJ2-7
CDR3aa: CASSLGDSSYEQYF
CDR3nt: TGCGCCAGCAGCTTGGGCGACTCGTCCTACGAGCAGTACTTC

v_gene: TRBV28
abundance: -
len: 16
d_gene: TRBD2
j_gene: TRBJ2-1
CDR3aa: CASSLRQGIAGGEQFF
CDR3nt: TGTGCCAGCAGTTTACGCCAGGGGATAGCGGGAGGAGAGCAGTTCTTC

v_gene: TRBV6-5
abundance: -
len: 14
d_gene: -
j_gene: TRBJ1-3
CDR3aa: CASVGEGSGNTIYF
CDR3nt: TGTGCCAGCGTGGGGGAGGGCTCTGGAAACACCATATATTTT

v_gene: TRBV5-1
abundance: -
len: 15
d_gene: -
j_gene: TRBJ1-2
CDR3aa: CASSARGGGGYGYTF
CDR3nt: TGCGCCAGCAGCGCCCGGGGCGGGGGCGGCTATGGCTACACCTTC

v_gene: TRBV2
abundance: -
len: 13
d_gene: -
j_gene: TRBJ2-1
CDR3aa: CASSEGGTPRQFF
CDR3nt: TGTGCCAGCAGTGAAGGCGGCACTCCGCGGCAGTTCTTC

v_gene: TRBV5-1
abundance: -
len: 15
d_gene: TRBD2
j_gene: TRBJ2-1
CDR3aa: CASSVTSGVYNEQFF
CDR3nt: TGCGCCAGCAGCGTCACTAGCGGAGTATACAATGAGCAGTTCTTC

v_gene: TRBV30
abundance: once
len: 14
d_gene: TRBD1
j_gene: TRBJ2-7
CDR3aa: CAWSARDRRGEQYF
CDR3nt: TGTGCCTGGAGTGCCCGGGACAGGAGGGGCGAGCAGTACTTC

v_gene: TRBV10-1
abundance: once
len: 16
d_gene: -
j_gene: TRBJ2-3
CDR3aa: CASSESGGPSTDTQYF
CDR3nt: TGCGCCAGCAGTGAGTCCGGCGGTCCTAGCACAGATACGCAGTATTTT

v_gene: TRBV6-5
abundance: once
len: 14
d_gene: -
j_gene: TRBJ1-2
CDR3aa: CASRPGTPRGGYTF
CDR3nt: TGTGCCAGCAGACCCGGGACTCCCCGAGGCGGCTACACCTTC

v_gene: TRBV3-1/TRBV3-2
abundance: -
len: 14
d_gene: -
j_gene: TRBJ1-2
CDR3aa: CASSQDRGGYGYTF
CDR3nt: TGTGCCAGCAGCCAAGATCGGGGGGGCTATGGCTACACCTTC

v_gene: TRBV9
abundance: -
len: 13
d_gene: -
j_gene: TRBJ2-1
CDR3aa: CASSVGTGDEQFF
CDR3nt: TGTGCCAGCAGCGTAGGAACCGGGGATGAGCAGTTCTTC

v_gene: TRBV7-9
abundance: few
len: 16
d_gene: TRBD1
j_gene: TRBJ1-1
CDR3aa: CASSLARGQENTEAFF
CDR3nt: TGTGCCAGCAGCTTAGCGCGGGGACAGGAGAACACTGAAGCTTTCTTT

v_gene: TRBV29-1
abundance: few
len: 12
d_gene: TRBD1
j_gene: TRBJ1-1
CDR3aa: CSSYRGGTEAFF
CDR3nt: TGCAGCTCCTACAGGGGAGGCACTGAAGCTTTCTTT

v_gene: TRBV10-2
abundance: -
len: 13
d_gene: TRBD2
j_gene: TRBJ2-1
CDR3aa: CASSAGGVNEQFF
CDR3nt: TGCGCCAGCAGTGCCGGGGGGGTCAATGAGCAGTTCTTC